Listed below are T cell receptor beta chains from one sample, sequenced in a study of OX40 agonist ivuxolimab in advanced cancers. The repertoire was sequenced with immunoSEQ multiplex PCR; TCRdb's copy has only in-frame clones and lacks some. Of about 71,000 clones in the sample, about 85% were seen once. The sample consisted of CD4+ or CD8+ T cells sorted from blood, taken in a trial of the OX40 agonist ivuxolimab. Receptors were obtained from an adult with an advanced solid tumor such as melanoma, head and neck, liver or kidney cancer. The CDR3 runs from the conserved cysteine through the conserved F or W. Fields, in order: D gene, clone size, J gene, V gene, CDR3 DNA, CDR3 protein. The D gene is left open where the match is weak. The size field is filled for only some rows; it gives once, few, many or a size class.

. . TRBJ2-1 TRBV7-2 TGTGCCAGCAGCTCTACGGGACTCCTATACAATGAGCAGTTCTTC CASSSTGLLYNEQFF
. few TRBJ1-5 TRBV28 TGTGCCAGCAGACAGGGTCTAGGTCAGCCCCAGCATTTT CASRQGLGQPQHF
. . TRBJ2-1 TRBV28 TGTGCCAGCAGTTTACGGTACAATGAGCAGTTCTTC CASSLRYNEQFF
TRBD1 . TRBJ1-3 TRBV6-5 TGTGCCAGCAGAGGACAGGGCTCTGGAAACACCATATATTTT CASRGQGSGNTIYF
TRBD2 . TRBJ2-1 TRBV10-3 TGTGCCATCAGTGAGTCTGGGGCTAGCGGGAGGAATGAGCAGTTCTTC CAISESGASGRNEQFF
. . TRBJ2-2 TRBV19 TGTGCCAGTAGGGTTGGGGGAGCAAGCGGGGAGCTGTTTTTT CASRVGGASGELFF
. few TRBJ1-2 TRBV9 TGTGCCAGCAGCACAGAATATGGCTACACCTTC CASSTEYGYTF
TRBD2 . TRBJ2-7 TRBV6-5 TGTGCCAGCAGCTCAGGACTAGCGGGAACGTACGAGCAGTACTTC CASSSGLAGTYEQYF
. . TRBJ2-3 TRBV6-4 TGTGCCAGCAGTGACCAGGAACGGGGAACAGATACGCAGTATTTT CASSDQERGTDTQYF
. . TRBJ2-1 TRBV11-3 TGTGCCAGCAGCTTAGTTCCGGGAAACAATGAGCAGTTCTTC CASSLVPGNNEQFF
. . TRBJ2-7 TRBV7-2 TGTGCCAGCAGCCAATTTGGGGATATCTACGAGCAGTACTTC CASSQFGDIYEQYF
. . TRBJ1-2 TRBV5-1 TGCGCCAGCAGGCGACAGGAGCCCTACTATGGCTACACCTTC CASRRQEPYYGYTF